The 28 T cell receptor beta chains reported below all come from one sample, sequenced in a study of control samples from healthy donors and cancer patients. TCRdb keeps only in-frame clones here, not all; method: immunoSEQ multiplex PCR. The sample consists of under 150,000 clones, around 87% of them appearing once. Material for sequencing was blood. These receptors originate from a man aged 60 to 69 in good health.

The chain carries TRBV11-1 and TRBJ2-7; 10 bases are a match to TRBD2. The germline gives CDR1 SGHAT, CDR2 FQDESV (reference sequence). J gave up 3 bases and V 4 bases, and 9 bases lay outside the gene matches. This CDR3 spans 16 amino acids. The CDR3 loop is CASSSGGAGGLYEQYF. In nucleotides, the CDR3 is TGTGCCAGCAGCTCCGGGGGAGCGGGGGGGCTCTACGAGCAGTACTTC.

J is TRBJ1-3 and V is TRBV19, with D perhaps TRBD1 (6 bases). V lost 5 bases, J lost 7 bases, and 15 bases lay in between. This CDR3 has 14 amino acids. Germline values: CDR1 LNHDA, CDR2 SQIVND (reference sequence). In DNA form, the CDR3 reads TGTGCCAGTAGTCTACGGGCCCAGGGGAACACCATATATTTT. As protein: CASSLRAQGNTIYF. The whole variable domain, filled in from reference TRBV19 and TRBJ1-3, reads DGGITQSPKYLFRKEGQNVTLSCEQNLNHDAMYWYRQDPGQGLRLIYYSQIVNDFQKGDIAEGYSVSREKKESFPLTVTSAQKNPTAFYLCASSLRAQGNTIYFGEGSWLTVV.

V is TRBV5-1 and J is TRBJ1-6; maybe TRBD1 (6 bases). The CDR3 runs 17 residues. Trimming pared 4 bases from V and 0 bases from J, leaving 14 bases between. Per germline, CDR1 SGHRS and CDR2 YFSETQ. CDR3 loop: CASSMGHLSSYNSPLHF. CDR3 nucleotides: TGCGCCAGCAGCATGGGACACCTCTCCTCCTATAATTCACCCCTCCACTTT.

DNA of the CDR3: TGTGCCAGCAGTTTATTGGGGTTTACTGGAAACACCATATATTTT. Translated, it gives CASSLLGFTGNTIYF. The chain joins TRBV6-5 to TRBJ1-3; D is ambiguous. The length of the CDR3 is 15 residues. V lost 4 bases, J lost 2 bases, and 12 bases lay in between. CDR1 MNHEY and CDR2 SVGAGI come from the germline V gene.

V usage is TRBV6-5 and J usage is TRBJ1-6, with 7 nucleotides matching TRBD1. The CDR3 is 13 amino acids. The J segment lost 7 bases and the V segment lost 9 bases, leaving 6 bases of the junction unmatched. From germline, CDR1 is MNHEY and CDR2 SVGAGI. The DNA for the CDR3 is TGTGCCAGTACAGGGGAGTGGAATTCACCCCTCCACTTT. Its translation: CASTGEWNSPLHF.

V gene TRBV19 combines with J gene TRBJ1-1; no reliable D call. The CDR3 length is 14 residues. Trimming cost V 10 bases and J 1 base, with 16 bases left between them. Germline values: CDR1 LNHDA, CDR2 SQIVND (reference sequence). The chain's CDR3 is CATLREWGNTEAFF. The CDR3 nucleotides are TGTGCCACCCTCCGGGAGTGGGGGAACACTGAAGCTTTCTTT.

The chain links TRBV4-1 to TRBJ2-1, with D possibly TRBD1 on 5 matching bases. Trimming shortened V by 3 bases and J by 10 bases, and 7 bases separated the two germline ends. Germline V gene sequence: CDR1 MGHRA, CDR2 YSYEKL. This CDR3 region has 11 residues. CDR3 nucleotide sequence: TGCGCCAGCAGCCACCACAGGGAGCAGTTCTTC. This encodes CASSHHREQFF.

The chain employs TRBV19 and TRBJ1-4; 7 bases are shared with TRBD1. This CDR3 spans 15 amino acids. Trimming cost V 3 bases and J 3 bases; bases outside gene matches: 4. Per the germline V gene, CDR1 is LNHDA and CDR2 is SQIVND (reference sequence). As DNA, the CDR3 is TGTGCCAGTAGTATGGGGACAGCCGCTAATGAAAAACTGTTTTTT. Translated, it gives CASSMGTAANEKLFF.

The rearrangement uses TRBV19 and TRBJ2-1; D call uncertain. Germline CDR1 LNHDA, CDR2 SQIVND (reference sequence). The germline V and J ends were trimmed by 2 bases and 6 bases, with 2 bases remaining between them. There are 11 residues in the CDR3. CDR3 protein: CASSIFNEQFF. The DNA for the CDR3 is TGTGCCAGTAGTATATTCAATGAGCAGTTCTTC.

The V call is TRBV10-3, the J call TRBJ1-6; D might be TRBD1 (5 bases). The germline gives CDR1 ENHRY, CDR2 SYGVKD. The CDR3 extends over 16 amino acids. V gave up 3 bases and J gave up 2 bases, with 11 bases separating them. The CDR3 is CAISDLQGTYNSPLHF. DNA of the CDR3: TGTGCCATCAGTGACTTGCAGGGCACCTATAATTCACCCCTCCACTTT.

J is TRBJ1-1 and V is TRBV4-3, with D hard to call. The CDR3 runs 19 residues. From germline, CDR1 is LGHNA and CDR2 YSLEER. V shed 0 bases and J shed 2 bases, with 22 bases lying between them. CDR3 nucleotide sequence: TGCGCCAGCAGCCAAGACGTGTTGAACTCGGGCGGCTTCAACACTGAAGCTTTCTTT. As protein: CASSQDVLNSGGFNTEAFF.

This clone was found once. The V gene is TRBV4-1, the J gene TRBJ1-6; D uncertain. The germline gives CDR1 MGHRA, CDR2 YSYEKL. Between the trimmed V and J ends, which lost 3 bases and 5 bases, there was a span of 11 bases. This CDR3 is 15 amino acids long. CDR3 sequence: CASSHRIYDNSPLHF. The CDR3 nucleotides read TGCGCCAGCAGCCACCGCATCTACGATAATTCACCCCTCCACTTT.

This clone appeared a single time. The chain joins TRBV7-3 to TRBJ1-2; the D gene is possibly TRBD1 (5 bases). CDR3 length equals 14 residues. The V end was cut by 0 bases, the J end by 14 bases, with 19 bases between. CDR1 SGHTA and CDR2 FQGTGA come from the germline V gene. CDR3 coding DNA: TGTGCCAGCAGCTTAACAGGGACGGCCTCATCCTTAACCTTC. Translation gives CASSLTGTASSLTF.

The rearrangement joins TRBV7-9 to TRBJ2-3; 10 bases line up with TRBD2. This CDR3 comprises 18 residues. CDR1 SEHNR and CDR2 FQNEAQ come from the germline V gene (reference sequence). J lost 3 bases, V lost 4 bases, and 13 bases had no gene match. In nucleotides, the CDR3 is TGTGCCAGCAGCTCCCAGCGGGGGGGGTTTCGGACGACAGATACGCAGTATTTT. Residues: CASSSQRGGFRTTDTQYF.

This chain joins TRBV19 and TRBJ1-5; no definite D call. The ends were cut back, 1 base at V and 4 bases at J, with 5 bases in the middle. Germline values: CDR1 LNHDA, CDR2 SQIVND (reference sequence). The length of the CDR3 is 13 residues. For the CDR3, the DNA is TGTGCCAGTAGTATAGCGACAAATCAGCCCCAGCATTTT. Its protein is CASSIATNQPQHF.

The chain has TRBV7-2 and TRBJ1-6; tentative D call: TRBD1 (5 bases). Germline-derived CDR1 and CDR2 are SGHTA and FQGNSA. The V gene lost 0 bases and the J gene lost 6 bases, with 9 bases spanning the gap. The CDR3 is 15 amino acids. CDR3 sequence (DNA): TGTGCCAGCAGCTTAGCACCAGGGACTAATTCACCCCTCCACTTT. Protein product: CASSLAPGTNSPLHF. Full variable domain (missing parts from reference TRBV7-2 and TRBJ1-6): GAGVSQSPSNKVTEKGKDVELRCDPISGHTALYWYRQSLGQGLEFLIYFQGNSAPDKSGLPSDRFSAERTGGSVSTLTIQRTQQEDSAVYLCASSLAPGTNSPLHFGNGTRLTVT.

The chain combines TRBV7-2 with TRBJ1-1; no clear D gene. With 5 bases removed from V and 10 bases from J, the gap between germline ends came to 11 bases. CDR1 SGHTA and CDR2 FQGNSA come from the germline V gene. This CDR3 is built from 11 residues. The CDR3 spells CASSKGLGAFF. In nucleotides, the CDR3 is TGTGCCAGCAGCAAAGGGTTAGGAGCTTTCTTT.

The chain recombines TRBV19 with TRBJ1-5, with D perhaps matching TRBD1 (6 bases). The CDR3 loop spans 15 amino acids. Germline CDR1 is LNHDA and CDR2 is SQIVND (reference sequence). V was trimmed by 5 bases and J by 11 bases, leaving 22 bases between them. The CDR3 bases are TGTGCCAGTAGTCAGGCGGCAGGGGTTCAAGGAGCCCAGCATTTT. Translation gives CASSQAAGVQGAQHF.

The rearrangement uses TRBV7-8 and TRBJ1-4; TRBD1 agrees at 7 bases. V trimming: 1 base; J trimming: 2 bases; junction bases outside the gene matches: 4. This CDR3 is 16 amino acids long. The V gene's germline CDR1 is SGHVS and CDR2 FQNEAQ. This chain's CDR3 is CASSLEAGQTNEKLFF. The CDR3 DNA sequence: TGTGCCAGCAGCTTAGAGGCGGGACAGACTAATGAAAAACTGTTTTTT.

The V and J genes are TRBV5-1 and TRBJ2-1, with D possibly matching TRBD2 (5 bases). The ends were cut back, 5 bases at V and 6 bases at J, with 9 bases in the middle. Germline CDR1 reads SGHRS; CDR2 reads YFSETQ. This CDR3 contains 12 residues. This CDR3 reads CASRLESNEQFF. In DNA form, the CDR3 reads TGCGCCAGCAGACTAGAGAGCAATGAGCAGTTCTTC.

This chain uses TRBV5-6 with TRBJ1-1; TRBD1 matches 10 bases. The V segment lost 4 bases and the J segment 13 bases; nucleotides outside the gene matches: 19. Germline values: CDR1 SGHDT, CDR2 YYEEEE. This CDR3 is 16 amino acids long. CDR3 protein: CASSRPGGGTGVDGFF. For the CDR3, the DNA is TGTGCCAGCAGCAGGCCAGGGGGAGGGACAGGGGTCGATGGTTTCTTT.

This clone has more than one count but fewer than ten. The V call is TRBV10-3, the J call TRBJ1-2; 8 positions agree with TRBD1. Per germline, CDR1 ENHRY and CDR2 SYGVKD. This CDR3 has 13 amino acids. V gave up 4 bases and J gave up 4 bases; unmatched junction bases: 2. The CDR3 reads CAISGDRGYGYTF. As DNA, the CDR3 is TGTGCCATCAGTGGAGACAGGGGCTATGGCTACACCTTC.

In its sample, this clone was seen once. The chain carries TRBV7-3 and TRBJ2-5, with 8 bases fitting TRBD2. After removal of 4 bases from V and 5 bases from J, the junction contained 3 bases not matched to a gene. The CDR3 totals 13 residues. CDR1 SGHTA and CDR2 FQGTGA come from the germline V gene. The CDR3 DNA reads TGTGCCAGCAGCTCGGGACTAGTTGAGACCCAGTACTTC. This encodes CASSSGLVETQYF.

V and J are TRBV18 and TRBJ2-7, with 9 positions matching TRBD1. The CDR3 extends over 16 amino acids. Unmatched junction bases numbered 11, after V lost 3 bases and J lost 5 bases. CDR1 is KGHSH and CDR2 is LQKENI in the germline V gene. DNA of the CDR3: TGTGCCAGCTCACCTATGTTAGGGACAGGGATCAACGAGCAGTACTTC. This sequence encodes CASSPMLGTGINEQYF.

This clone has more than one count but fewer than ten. In nucleotides, the CDR3 is TGTGCCAGCAGTCCCCCAGGGGAGATTGAAGCTTTCTTT. Protein product: CASSPPGEIEAFF. The chain uses TRBV12-3 or TRBV12-4 and TRBJ1-1; D might be TRBD1 (6 bases). V dropped 5 bases and J dropped 7 bases, with 14 bases sitting between them. The CDR3 covers 13 residues.

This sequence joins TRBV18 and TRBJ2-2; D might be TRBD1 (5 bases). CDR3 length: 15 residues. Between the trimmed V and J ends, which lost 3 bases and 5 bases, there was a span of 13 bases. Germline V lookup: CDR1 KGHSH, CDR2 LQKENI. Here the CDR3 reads CASSPGQPSTGELFF. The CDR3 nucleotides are TGTGCCAGCTCACCGGGGCAGCCTTCTACCGGGGAGCTGTTTTTT.

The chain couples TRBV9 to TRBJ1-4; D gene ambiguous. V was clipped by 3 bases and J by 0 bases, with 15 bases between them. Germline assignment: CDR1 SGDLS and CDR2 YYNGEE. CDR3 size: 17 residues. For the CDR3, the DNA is TGTGCCAGCAGCGCCCGAGGCGGGTTTGCAACTAATGAAAAACTGTTTTTT. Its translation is CASSARGGFATNEKLFF.

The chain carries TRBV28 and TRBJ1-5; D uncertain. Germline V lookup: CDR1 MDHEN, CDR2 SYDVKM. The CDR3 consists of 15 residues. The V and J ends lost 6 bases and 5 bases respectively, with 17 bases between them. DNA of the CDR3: TGTGCCAGCAGGACGGAGGGTAATAACTATCAGCCCCAGCATTTT. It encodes CASRTEGNNYQPQHF.